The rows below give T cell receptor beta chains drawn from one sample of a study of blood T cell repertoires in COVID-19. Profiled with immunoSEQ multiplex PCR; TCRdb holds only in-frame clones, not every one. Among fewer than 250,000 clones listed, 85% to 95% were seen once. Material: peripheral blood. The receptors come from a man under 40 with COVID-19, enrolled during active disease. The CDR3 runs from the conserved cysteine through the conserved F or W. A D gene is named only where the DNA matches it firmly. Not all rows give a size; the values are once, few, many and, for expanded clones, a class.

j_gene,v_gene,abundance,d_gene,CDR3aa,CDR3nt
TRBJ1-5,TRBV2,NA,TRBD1,CASSAKGTVLSNQPQHF,TGTGCCAGCAGTGCAAAAGGGACAGTACTTAGCAATCAGCCCCAGCATTTT
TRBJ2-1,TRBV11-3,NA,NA,CASSLGGPYNEQFF,TGTGCCAGCAGCTTAGGGGGCCCCTACAATGAGCAGTTCTTC
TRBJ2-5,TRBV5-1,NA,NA,CATSNAGSDWETQYF,TGCGCCACTTCGAATGCAGGGTCCGATTGGGAGACCCAGTACTTC
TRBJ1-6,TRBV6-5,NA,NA,CASSSGDIINSPLHF,TGTGCCAGCAGCTCAGGGGACATTATTAATTCACCCCTCCACTTT
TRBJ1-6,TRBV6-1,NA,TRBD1,CASSETGGSPLHF,TGTGCCAGCAGTGAGACAGGGGGGTCACCCCTCCACTTT
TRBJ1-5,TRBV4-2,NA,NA,CASSQDVGLLGRQPQHF,TGTGCCAGCAGCCAAGATGTGGGCCTTTTGGGCCGTCAGCCCCAGCATTTT
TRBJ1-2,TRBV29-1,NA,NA,CSVEPAGAGSHGYTF,TGCAGCGTCGAGCCCGCTGGGGCAGGGTCCCATGGCTACACCTTC
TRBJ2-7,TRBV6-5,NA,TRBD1,CASSFRQGHEQYF,TGTGCCAGCAGTTTTCGACAGGGACACGAGCAGTACTTC
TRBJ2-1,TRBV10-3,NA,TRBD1,CAISERQGFYNEQFF,TGTGCCATCAGTGAAAGACAGGGGTTCTACAATGAGCAGTTCTTC
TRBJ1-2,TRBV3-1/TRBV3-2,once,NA,CASSQTGYGYTF,TGTGCCAGCAGCCAAACGGGTTATGGCTACACCTTC
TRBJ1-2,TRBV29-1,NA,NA,CSVPGRYYGYTF,TGCAGCGTCCCAGGCCGATACTATGGCTACACCTTC
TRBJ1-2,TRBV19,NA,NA,CASSIQGLNYGYTF,TGTGCCAGTAGTATACAGGGCCTCAACTATGGCTACACCTTC
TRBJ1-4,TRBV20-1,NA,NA,CSANGDEKLFF,TGCAGTGCTAACGGGGATGAAAAACTGTTTTTT
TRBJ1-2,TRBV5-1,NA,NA,CASSLLGEGYTF,TGCGCCAGCAGCTTGTTGGGAGAAGGCTACACCTTC
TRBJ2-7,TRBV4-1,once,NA,CASSQDRGYEQYF,TGCGCCAGCAGCCAAGATCGGGGTTACGAGCAGTACTTC
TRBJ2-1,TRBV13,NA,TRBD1,CASSRDPGQGCEQFF,TGTGCCAGCAGCAGGGATCCGGGACAGGGGTGTGAGCAGTTCTTC
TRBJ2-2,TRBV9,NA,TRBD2,CASRGLAANTGELFF,TGTGCCAGCAGGGGACTAGCCGCGAACACCGGGGAGCTGTTTTTT
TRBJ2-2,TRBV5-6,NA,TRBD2,CASSELAGAYRNTGELFF,TGTGCCAGCAGCGAATTAGCGGGGGCCTACAGAAACACCGGGGAGCTGTTTTTT
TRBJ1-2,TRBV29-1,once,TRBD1,CSVRGGQGVNYGYTF,TGCAGCGTTCGTGGGGGACAGGGGGTGAACTATGGCTACACCTTC
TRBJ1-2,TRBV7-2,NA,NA,CASSLSGGSYYGYTF,TGTGCCAGCAGCCTTAGCGGGGGCAGCTACTATGGCTACACCTTC
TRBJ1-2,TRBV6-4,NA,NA,CASSPGGLGGYTF,TGTGCCAGCAGTCCCGGGGGACTCGGTGGCTACACCTTC
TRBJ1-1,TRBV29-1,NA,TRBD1,CSGGQGLSTEAFF,TGCAGCGGGGGACAGGGGCTGAGCACTGAAGCTTTCTTT
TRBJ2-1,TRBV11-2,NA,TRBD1,CASSEGTGSYNEQFF,TGTGCCAGCAGCGAAGGGACAGGCTCCTACAATGAGCAGTTCTTC
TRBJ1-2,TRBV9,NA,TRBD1,CASSVPGQGFYTF,TGTGCCAGCAGCGTGCCGGGACAGGGATTCTACACCTTC
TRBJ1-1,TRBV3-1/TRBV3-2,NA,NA,CASRGGGKMNTEAFF,TGTGCCAGCCGAGGCGGGGGAAAGATGAACACTGAAGCTTTCTTT
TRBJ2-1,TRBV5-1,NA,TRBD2,CASSLKPRTSPSSYNEQFF,TGCGCCAGCAGCTTGAAGCCCCGGACTAGCCCGAGCTCCTACAATGAGCAGTTCTTC
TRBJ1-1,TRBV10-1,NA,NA,CASSIGGIGTEAFF,TGCGCCAGCTCAATAGGGGGTATTGGCACTGAAGCTTTCTTT
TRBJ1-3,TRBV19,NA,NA,CASSAVRSSGNTIYF,TGTGCCAGTAGTGCCGTCCGGAGCTCTGGAAACACCATATATTTT
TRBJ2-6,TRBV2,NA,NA,CASSGQNVLTF,TGTGCCAGCAGTGGACAGAACGTCCTGACTTTC
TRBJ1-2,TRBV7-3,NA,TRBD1,CASSPTGQGYTF,TGTGCCAGCAGCCCGACAGGGCAAGGCTACACCTTC
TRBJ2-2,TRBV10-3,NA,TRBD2,CAISGGGVTGELFF,TGTGCCATCAGTGGTGGGGGGGTCACCGGGGAGCTGTTTTTT
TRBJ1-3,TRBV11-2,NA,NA,CASSLIEGDTIYF,TGTGCCAGCAGCTTAATTGAAGGAGACACCATATATTTT
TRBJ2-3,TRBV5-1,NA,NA,CASSASTTGSFTDTQYF,TGCGCCAGCAGCGCCTCAACTACAGGGAGCTTCACAGATACGCAGTATTTT
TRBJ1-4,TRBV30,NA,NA,CFGQINEKLFF,TGTTTTGGGCAGATAAATGAAAAACTGTTTTTT
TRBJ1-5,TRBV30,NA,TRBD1,CACSPTGDQPQHF,TGTGCCTGCTCTCCGACAGGGGATCAGCCCCAGCATTTT
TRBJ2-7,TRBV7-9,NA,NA,CASSGQGGEQYF,TGTGCCAGCAGCGGCCAGGGGGGCGAGCAGTACTTC
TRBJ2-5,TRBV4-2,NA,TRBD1,CASSQGTGEKTQYF,TGTGCCAGCAGCCAAGGGACAGGGGAAAAGACCCAGTACTTC
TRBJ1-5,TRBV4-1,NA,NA,CASSQVRGSVQPQHF,TGCGCCAGCAGCCAAGTCCGGGGGTCGGTTCAGCCCCAGCATTTT
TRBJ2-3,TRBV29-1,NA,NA,CSELVGLTDTQYF,TGCAGCGAACTCGTGGGGCTCACAGATACGCAGTATTTT
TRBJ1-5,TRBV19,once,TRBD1,CASSRIQGAGSNQPQHF,TGTGCCAGTAGTCGTATACAGGGGGCGGGGAGCAATCAGCCCCAGCATTTT
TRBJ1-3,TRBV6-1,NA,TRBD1,CASSATGGHSGNTIYF,TGTGCCAGCAGTGCTACAGGGGGTCACTCTGGAAACACCATATATTTT
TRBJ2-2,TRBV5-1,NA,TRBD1,CASSKENRGRNTGELFF,TGCGCCAGCAGCAAGGAAAACAGGGGGCGCAACACCGGGGAGCTGTTTTTT
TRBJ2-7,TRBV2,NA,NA,CASSQNSYEQYF,TGTGCCAGCAGCCAAAACAGCTACGAGCAGTACTTC
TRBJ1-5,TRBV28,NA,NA,CAGSQRDSSQPQHF,TGTGCCGGCAGTCAAAGGGACTCTTCTCAGCCCCAGCATTTT